Described below is a single TCR beta chain sequence and its context. The antigen it recognizes is unknown. Per-base qualities were not stored, and no clone one base away is much larger. TCRdb shows the sequencer as Illumina HiSeq 2000. Multiplex PCR amplification was used to generate the TCR beta chain libraries. The amplified TCR beta chain products were analyzed by high-throughput sequencing. The raw public data were reprocessed by TCRdb itself: fastp quality trimming at Q25, MiXCR clonotype calling, in-frame beta chains only. Identical CDR3 protein sequences are pooled into one entry, listed with their most common genes and DNA. This sample comprises 200,000 to 300,000 distinct CDR3 sequences, roughly 31% of them detected only once. Clones ranked in the top ten supply roughly 1.2% of the sample. After removal of 4 bases from V and 6 bases from J, the junction retains 7 bases not matched to a gene. CDR1 and CDR2 are read off the germline V gene (reference sequence) as LGHDT and YNNKEL. Taken from cysteine to phenylalanine, the CDR3 has 15 residues. Only the CDR3 DNA stays, 45 bases, in frame from base 1.

This record belongs to a study of breast tumors, draining lymph nodes, adjacent tissues (dated by TCRdb to between 2015 and 2016). Regarding the study in general: The study compared TCR beta repertoires across tumor, adjacent nontumor tissue and axillary lymph nodes from breast cancer patients. The study was designed to assess the relationships and possible T-cell exchange between tumor, surrounding tissue and draining lymph node repertoires in human breast cancer.

The study at large found these results: The data were considered consistent with the idea that most tumor T cells come from the lymph node and then expand in tumor tissue. Tumor and nontumor tissue repertoires were found to be significantly more similar in luminal-like than in basal-like breast cancer. The study presented the conclusion that tumor T cells originate in lymph nodes as consistent with a hypothesis, not as something directly demonstrated. T-cell repertoire diversity in tumors was found to be lower than in lymph nodes but higher than in nontumor tissue, and preferential V and J gene usage was observed.

The lymph node samples were taken from the axillary draining lymph nodes of breast cancer patients. Source material: axillary lymph node tissue. The sequence joins TRBV3-1 to TRBJ2-1, with 9 junctional bases fitting TRBD2. The TCR originated in a female donor with breast cancer. Some clones in this sample may be carry-over from other donors' samples. Here the CDR3 is given as CASSRLTSGLNEQFF. The bases are TGTGCCAGCAGCCGTTTGACTAGCGGACTCAATGAGCAGTTCTTC.